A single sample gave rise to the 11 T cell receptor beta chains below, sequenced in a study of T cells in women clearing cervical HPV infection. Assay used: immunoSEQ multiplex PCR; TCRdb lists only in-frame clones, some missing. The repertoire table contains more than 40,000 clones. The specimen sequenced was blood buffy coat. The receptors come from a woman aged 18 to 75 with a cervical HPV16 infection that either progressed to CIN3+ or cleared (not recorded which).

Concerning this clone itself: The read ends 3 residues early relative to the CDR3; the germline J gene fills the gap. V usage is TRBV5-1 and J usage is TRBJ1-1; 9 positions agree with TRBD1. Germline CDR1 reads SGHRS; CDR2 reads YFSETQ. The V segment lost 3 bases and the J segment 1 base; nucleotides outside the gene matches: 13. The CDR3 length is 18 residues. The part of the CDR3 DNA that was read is TGCGCCAGCAGCTCTTTCGACAGGGGGAGGCGGAGGAACACTGAA. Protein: CASSSFDRGRRRNTE. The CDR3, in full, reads CASSSFDRGRRRNTEAFF.

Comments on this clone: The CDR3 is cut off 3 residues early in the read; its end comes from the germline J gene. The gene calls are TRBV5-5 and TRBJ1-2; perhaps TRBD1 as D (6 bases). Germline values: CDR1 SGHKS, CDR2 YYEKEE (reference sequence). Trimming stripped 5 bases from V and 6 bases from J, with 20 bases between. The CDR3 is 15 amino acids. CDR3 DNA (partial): TGTGCCAGCAGTTTACCCCACAGAGGGGGTGATGGC. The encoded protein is CASSLPHRGGDG. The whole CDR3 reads CASSLPHRGGDGYTF. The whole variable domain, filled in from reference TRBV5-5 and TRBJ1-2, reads DAGVTQSPTHLIKTRGQQVTLRCSPISGHKSVSWYQQVLGQGPQFIFQYYEKEERGRGNFPDRFSARQFPNYSSELNVNALLLGDSALYLCASSLPHRGGDGYTFGSGTRLTVV.

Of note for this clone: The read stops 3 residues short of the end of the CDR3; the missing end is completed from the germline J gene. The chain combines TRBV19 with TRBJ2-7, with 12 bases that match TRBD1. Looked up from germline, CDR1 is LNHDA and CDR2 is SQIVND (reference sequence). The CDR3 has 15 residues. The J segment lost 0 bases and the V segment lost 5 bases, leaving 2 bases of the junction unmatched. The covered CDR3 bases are TGTGCCAGTAGTGGGACAGGGGGCAACTCCTACGAG. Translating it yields CASSGTGGNSYE. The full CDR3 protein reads CASSGTGGNSYEQYF. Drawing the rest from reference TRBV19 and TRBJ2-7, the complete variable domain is DGGITQSPKYLFRKEGQNVTLSCEQNLNHDAMYWYRQDPGQGLRLIYYSQIVNDFQKGDIAEGYSVSREKKESFPLTVTSAQKNPTAFYLCASSGTGGNSYEQYFGPGTRLTVT.

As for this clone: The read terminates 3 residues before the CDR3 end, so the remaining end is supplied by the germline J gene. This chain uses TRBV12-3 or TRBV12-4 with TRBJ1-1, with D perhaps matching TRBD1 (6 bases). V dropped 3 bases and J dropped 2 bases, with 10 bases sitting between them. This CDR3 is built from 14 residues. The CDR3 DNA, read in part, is TGTGCCAGCAGTTTCGGGACATCTAACACTGAA. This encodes CASSFGTSNTE. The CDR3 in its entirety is CASSFGTSNTEAFF.

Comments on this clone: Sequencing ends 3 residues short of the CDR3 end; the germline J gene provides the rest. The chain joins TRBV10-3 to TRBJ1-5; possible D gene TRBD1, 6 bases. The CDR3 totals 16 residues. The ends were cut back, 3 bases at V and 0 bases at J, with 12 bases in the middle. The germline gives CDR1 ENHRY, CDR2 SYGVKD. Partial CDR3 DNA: TGTGCCATCAGTGACAACCTGGACAGTAGCAATCAGCCC. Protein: CAISDNLDSSNQP. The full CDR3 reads CAISDNLDSSNQPQHF.

The CDR3 sequence: CATPLNQPQHF. Incomplete CDR3 DNA: TGTGCCACCCCCCTCAATCAGCCC. The chain uses TRBV19 and TRBJ1-5; D is ambiguous. The CDR3 goes on 3 residues after the read ends, and that part is filled in from the germline J gene. The V gene's germline CDR1 is LNHDA and CDR2 SQIVND (reference sequence). This CDR3 is 11 amino acids long. V lost 10 bases to trimming and J lost 3 bases, with 7 bases between them.

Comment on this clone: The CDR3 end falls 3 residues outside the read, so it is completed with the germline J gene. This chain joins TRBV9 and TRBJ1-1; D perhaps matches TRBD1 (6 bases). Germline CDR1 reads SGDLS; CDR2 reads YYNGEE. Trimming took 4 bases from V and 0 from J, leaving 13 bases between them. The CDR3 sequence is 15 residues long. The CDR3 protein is CASSPRGGMNTEAFF. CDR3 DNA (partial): TGTGCCAGCAGCCCGCGTGGGGGCATGAACACTGAA.

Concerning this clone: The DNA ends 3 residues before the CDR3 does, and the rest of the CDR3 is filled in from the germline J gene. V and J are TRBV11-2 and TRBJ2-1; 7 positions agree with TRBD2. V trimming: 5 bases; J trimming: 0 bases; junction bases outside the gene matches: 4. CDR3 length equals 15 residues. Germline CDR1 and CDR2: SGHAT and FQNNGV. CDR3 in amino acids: CASSQRGNSYNEQFF. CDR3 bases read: TGTGCCAGCAGCCAGCGGGGAAACTCCTACAATGAG.

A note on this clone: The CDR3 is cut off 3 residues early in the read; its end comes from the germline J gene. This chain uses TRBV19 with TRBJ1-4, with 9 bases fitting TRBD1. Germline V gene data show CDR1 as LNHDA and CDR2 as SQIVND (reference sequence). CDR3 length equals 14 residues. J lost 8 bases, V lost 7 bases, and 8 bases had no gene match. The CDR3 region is CASTQGTGKEKLFF. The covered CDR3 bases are TGTGCCAGTACCCAGGGGACAGGGAAGGAAAAA.

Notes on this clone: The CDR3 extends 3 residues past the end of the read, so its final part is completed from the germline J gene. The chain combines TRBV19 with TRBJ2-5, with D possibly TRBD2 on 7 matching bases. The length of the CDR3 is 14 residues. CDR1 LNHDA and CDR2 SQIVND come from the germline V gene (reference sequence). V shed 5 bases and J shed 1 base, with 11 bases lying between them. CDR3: CASSGGGLQETQYF. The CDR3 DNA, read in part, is TGTGCCAGTAGTGGGGGGGGCCTCCAAGAGACC.

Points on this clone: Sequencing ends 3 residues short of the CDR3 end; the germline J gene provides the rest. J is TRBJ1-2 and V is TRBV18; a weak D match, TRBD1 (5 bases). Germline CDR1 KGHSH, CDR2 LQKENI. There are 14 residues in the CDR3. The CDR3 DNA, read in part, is TGTGCCAGCTCACGCCGGGAGGGAAGGGGCGGC. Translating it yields CASSRREGRGG. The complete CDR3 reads CASSRREGRGGYTF.